This TCR beta chain was sequenced in a study of cytomegalovirus exposure and HLA in healthy donors. CDR3 length equals 15 residues. Germline CDR1 and CDR2: SGHNT and YENEEA. V was cut by 7 bases and J by 5 bases, with 19 bases left in between. The PCR was carried out with 60 Vbeta primers and 13 Jbeta primers. Method: immunoSEQ multiplex PCR; TCRdb's copy keeps in-frame clones and lacks some. The data show some 130,000 clones, with approximately 62% seen just once and roughly 1.7% held by the top ten. This clone was detected a few times. The chain carries TRBV11-3 and TRBJ2-3, with D possibly TRBD2 on 6 matching bases. This TCR derives from a human donor in good health. The specimen sequenced was PBMCs. The CDR3 nucleotides read TGTGCCAGCACCTCACTAGCAAATTCCATAGATACGCAGTATTTT. It is translated as CASTSLANSIDTQYF.